This T cell receptor beta chain was captured by sequencing in a study of CXCR4 blockade with PD-1 therapy in pancreatic cancer (dated by TCRdb to the late 2010s). For context, the study as a whole: The study analyzed resected pancreatic ductal adenocarcinoma using multiplex immunohistochemistry and TCRbeta immunosequencing, along with ex vivo slice culture to test PD-1 and CXCR4 blockade. To look at intratumoral heterogeneity, the researchers TCR-sequenced two geographically distinct regions from each of 6 or 7 tumors. The investigation overall reported the following: Clonal expansion was observed in tumors, with a mean productive clonality of about 0.15 compared with about 0.05 in healthy blood, but no correlation between clonality and survival was found. Amino acid clone frequency correlated strongly with the number of distinct nucleotide rearrangements encoding it, suggesting convergent selection by common tumor antigens. Only TCRbeta chains were sequenced, so true antigen-specificity overlap of convergent dominant clones remained unconfirmed pending paired alpha-beta single-cell sequencing.

The archived tumor blocks were obtained from patients to whom no neoadjuvant therapy had been administered before resection. For the preserved-tissue arm, the study drew on 30 surgical resection samples taken from some 25 pancreatic ductal adenocarcinoma patients who had not been treated previously. DNA for the resection arm was extracted from ten 5-micron curls of FFPE tumor lying next to the multiplex immunohistochemistry slide. Using the immunoSEQ Assay at Adaptive Biotechnologies, the researchers immunosequenced TCRbeta CDR3 regions from the extracted DNA. Turning to the authors' computational methods: To measure the absolute abundance of each unique TCRbeta CDR3, the sequences were collapsed and filtered. Clonality was calculated as 1 minus Pielou's evenness, using only productive in-frame rearrangements. Regional overlap was evaluated by tracking the top 100 nucleotide rearrangements across paired samples, and paired versus unrelated samples were compared using the Morisita index. Convergence of nucleotide rearrangements onto identical amino acid sequences was assessed with the immunoSEQ Rearrangement Details tool. Not all clones reach the TCRdb copy of this immuneACCESS table, which keeps in-frame sequences only. Checked studies attribute under half of the gap to unresolved V genes and leave the rest unexplained. V and J calls and clone size are given by that table; D and trimming were obtained from the DNA. Here the sample has approximately 1,500 clones; just over 40% occur a single time. The ten biggest clones cover around 15% of the sample.

In this sample, this clone turned up a few times. Its antigen is not yet known. Base qualities are not provided; no much larger clone lies one nucleotide away. From the cysteine up to the phenylalanine, the CDR3 has a length of 15 residues. CDR3 DNA is the only sequence kept; it has 45 bases, read in frame from the first base. The germline V gene supplies CDR1 MDHEN and CDR2 SYDVKM. V drops 4 bases and J drops 1 base, leaving 13 bases in between. The rearrangement joined TRBV28 to TRBJ1-1, with a tentative D gene TRBD1 over 5 matching bases. Sample: tumor tissue. The receptor's source is a human donor with pancreatic ductal adenocarcinoma. The bases are TGTGCCAGCAGTTCGGCAGCGACAGAGAACACTGAAGCTTTCTTT. Its protein product is CASSSAATENTEAFF.